This T cell receptor (beta chain) emerged from a study of cytomegalovirus exposure and HLA in healthy donors. Use of 60 Vbeta and 13 Jbeta primers characterized the PCR. Libraries were prepared by immunoSEQ multiplex PCR; TCRdb keeps only in-frame clonotypes and omits some of them. The top ten clones hold roughly 1.3% of a sample with 200,000 to 250,000 clones, approximately 80% of them seen once. Germline-derived CDR1 and CDR2 are SGDLS and YYNGEE. Deletions cut 3 bases from V and 7 bases from J, with 22 bases between. CDR3 length: 16 amino acids. The V and J genes are TRBV9 and TRBJ1-1; tentatively, D is TRBD1 (5 bases). The TCR originated in a girl under 18 in good health and CMV-seronegative. The sequencing input was PBMCs. The CDR3 DNA sequence: TGTGCCAGCAGCGAATTTTACAGGTCGGACCTGGGTGAAGCTTTCTTT. Translating gives CASSEFYRSDLGEAFF.